This TCR beta chain emerged from a study of blood T cell repertoires in COVID-19 (TCRdb year 2020). A note on the overall study: Samples covering the acute and convalescent phases of COVID-19 were provided by collaborators in the United States, Italy and Spain. The material from the prospective study consisted of cDNA or gDNA derived from T cells, B-cell-depleted T cells, or PBMCs. Deeply sampled blood TCRbeta repertoires from subjects exposed to, actively infected with, or recovered from COVID-19 were included in the dataset. The repertoires were released in a freely available public database intended as a resource for research on the immune response to SARS-CoV-2. Samples were obtained from the ongoing ImmuneRACE study (first 160 participants) and from about 1,300 subjects provided by 6 global collaborators. Sample metadata almost always included a de-identified subject ID, COVID-19 status, age in years and sex. Where HLA class I and class II types were available, the types were taken from metadata supplied by the sample provider, not from assay-based typing.

A note on this clone: No antigen is known for it. Base qualities are not recorded, but no much larger clone differs from it by a single base.

The immunoSEQ Assay, a bias-controlled multiplex PCR, was used to amplify TCRbeta CDR3 regions from genomic DNA. As for the original processing: Within the assay, amplification of reference gene primers was used to estimate how many nucleated cells each sample contained. Sequence reads were collapsed and filtered to measure the absolute abundance of every unique TCRbeta CDR3 rearrangement. Productive Simpson clonality was computed per sample as the square root of Simpson's diversity index over productive rearrangements. TCRdb stores this immuneACCESS table with in-frame sequences only. Part of the clones is absent; in the studies checked, under half of the shortfall reflects unresolved V genes, and no reason is known for the rest. V and J calls and clone size are given by that table; D and trimming were obtained from the DNA. In all, the sample holds some 530,000 clones, and 88% of those were seen once. The top ten clones comprise approximately 8% of the sample.

Points the paper makes about the study in general: How much clinical and demographic metadata was included differed by source and by participant, and the metadata was provided uncurated.

The CDR3 numbers 16 residues from cysteine through phenylalanine. The retained sequence is limited to the CDR3, 48 bases, with the frame set at the first base. V is trimmed back by 6 bases and J by 0 bases, and the junction contains 6 bases that no gene match accounts for. Looking up the germline V gene yields CDR1 ENHRY and CDR2 SYGVKD. Enrolling through a virtual design, the prospective study's participants ranged in age from roughly 18 to 89 years and lived across roughly 23 United States geographic areas. In the prospective study, cohorts were assigned on the basis of participant-reported clinical history obtained from a screening survey and a study questionnaire. Recovered participants in ImmuneRACE Cohort 3 were defined as having two consecutive negative NP/OP PCR tests, clearance from a healthcare professional, or resolution of symptoms. Each participant in the prospective study had whole blood, serum and a nasopharyngeal or oropharyngeal swab collected by mobile phlebotomists. Participants in the prospective study had the option to provide additional blood draws and questionnaires over an approximately 2-month period. Blood samples from the prospective study were shipped frozen or at room temperature prior to DNA extraction.

The clonotype comes from a woman aged 60-75 years who had recovered from COVID-19. The sequence is built from TRBV10-3 and TRBJ2-3, and 10 junctional nucleotides match TRBD2. The specimen sequenced was PBMCs or T cells enriched from blood (not recorded which). The nucleotides are TGTGCCATCAGCGCCGGGACTAGCGCCAGCACAGATACGCAGTATTTT. Protein translation: CAISAGTSASTDTQYF.